The sequence of this T cell receptor beta chain was determined in a study of T cell responses to AZD1222 COVID-19 vaccine. Sequencing used immunoSEQ multiplex PCR; TCRdb keeps in-frame clones, though not all of them. The sample holds some 120,000 clones, 75% to 85% seen once. Study-wide results and limits: Seropositivity was recorded at baseline in only a handful of AZD1222 recipients.

This clone has only one observation. The antigen is not known. This CDR3 comprises 15 residues. The V end was cut by 7 bases, the J end by 1 base, with 16 bases between. Germline V CDR1 and CDR2: MDHEN, SYDVKM. This receptor was identified in an adult who received the AZD1222 COVID-19 vaccine. The chain joins TRBV28 to TRBJ1-2; TRBD1 is a possible D gene (6 bases). The source material was peripheral blood, sampled 28 days after the second AZD1222 dose. This chain's CDR3 is CASTYTGQHNYGYTF. The CDR3 nucleotides read TGTGCCAGCACTTATACGGGACAACATAACTATGGCTACACCTTC.